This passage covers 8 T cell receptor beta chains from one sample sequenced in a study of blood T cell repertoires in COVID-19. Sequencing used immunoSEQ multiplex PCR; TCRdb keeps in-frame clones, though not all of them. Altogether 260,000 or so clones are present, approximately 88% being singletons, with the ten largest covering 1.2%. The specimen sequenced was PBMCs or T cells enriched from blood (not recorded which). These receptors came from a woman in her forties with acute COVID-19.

The CDR3, as DNA: TGTGCCAGCAGTGAACGGGGGGGACAGCCCCAGCATTTT. Protein: CASSERGGQPQHF. J is TRBJ1-5 and V is TRBV2, with a tentative D call TRBD1 (5 bases). Germline V gives CDR1 SNHLY, CDR2 FYNNEI. V gave up 2 bases and J gave up 7 bases, with 9 bases separating them. This CDR3 region has 13 residues.

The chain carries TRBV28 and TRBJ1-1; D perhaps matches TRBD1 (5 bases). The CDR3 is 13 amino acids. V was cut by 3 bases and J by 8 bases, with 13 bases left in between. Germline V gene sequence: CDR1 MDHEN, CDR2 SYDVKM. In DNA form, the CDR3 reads TGTGCCAGCAGTTTGACCCAGGGATCCGAAGCTTTCTTT. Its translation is CASSLTQGSEAFF.

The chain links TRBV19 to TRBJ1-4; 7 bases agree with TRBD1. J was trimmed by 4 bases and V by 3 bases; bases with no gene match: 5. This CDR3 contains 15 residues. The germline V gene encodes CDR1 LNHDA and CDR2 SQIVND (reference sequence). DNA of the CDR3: TGTGCCAGTAGTATGAACAGGGGATTTAATGAAAAACTGTTTTTT. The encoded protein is CASSMNRGFNEKLFF.

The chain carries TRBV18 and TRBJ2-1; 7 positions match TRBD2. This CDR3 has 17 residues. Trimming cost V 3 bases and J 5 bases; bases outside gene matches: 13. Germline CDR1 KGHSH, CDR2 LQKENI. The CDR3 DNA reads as TGTGCCAGCTCACCCCTCCCAGGAGCGGGAATAAACAATGAGCAGTTCTTC. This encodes CASSPLPGAGINNEQFF.

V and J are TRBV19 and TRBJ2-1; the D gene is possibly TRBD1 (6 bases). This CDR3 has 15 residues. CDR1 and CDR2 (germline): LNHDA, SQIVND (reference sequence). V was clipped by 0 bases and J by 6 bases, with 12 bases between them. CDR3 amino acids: CASSIEQGRRNEQFF. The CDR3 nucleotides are TGTGCCAGTAGTATAGAACAGGGACGTCGCAATGAGCAGTTCTTC.

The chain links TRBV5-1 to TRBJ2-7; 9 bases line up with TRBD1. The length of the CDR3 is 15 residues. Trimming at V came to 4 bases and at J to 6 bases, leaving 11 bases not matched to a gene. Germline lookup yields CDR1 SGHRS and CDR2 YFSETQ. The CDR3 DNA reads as TGCGCCAGCAGCCCGAGGACAGGGGATGGAGCCGAGCAGTACTTC. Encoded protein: CASSPRTGDGAEQYF.

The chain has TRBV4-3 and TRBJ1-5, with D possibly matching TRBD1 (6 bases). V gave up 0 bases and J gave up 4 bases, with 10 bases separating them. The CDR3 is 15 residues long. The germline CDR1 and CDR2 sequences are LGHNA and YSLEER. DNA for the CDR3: TGCGCCAGCAGCCAAGAGAAGGGGGTGAATCAGCCCCAGCATTTT. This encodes CASSQEKGVNQPQHF.

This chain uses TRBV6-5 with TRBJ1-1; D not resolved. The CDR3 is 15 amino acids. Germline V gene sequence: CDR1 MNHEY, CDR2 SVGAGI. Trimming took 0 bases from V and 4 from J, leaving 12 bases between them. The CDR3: CASSYSPVLGTEAFF. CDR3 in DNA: TGTGCCAGCAGTTACTCGCCGGTTCTTGGCACTGAAGCTTTCTTT.